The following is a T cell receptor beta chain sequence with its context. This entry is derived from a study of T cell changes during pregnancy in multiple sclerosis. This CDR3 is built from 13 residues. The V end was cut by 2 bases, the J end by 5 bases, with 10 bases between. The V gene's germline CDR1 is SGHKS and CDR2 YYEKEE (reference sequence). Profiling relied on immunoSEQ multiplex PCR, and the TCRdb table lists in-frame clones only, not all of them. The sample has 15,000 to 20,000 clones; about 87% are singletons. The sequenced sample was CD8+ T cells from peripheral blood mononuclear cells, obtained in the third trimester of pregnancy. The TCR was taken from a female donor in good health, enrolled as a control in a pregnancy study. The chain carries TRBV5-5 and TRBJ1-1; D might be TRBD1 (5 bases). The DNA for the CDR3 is TGTGCCAGCAGCTTAGGGGTAAAGACTGAAGCTTTCTTT. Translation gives CASSLGVKTEAFF.